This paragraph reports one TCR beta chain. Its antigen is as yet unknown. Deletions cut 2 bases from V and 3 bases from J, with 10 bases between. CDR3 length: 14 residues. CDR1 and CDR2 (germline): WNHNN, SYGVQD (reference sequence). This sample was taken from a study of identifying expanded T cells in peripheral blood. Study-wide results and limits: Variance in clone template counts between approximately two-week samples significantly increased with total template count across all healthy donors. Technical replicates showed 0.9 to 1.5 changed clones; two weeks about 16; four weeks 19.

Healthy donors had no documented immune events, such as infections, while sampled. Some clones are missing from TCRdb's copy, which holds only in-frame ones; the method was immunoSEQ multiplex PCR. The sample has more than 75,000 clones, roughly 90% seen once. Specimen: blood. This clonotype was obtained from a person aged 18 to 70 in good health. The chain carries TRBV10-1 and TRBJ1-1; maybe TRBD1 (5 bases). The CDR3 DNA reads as TGCGCCAGCAGTGAGAGGCTGGGGGACACTGAAGCTTTCTTT. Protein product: CASSERLGDTEAFF.